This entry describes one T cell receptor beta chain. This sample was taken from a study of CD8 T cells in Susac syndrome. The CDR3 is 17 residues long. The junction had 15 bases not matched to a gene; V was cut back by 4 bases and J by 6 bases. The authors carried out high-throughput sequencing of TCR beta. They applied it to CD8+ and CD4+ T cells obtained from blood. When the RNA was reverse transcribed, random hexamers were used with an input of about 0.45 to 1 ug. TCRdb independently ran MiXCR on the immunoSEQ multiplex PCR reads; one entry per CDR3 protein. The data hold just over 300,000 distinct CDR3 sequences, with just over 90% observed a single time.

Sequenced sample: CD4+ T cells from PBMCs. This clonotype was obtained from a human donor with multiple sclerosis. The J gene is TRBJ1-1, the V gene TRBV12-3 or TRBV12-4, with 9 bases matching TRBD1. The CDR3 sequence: CASSSNYGGDRAAEAFF. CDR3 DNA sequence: TGTGCCAGCAGTTCCAATTATGGGGGGGACAGGGCCGCTGAAGCTTTCTTT.